These 14 T cell receptor beta chains originate from one sample sequenced in a study of T cell changes during pregnancy in multiple sclerosis. Sequencing used immunoSEQ multiplex PCR; TCRdb keeps in-frame clones, though not all of them. Among 30,000 to 35,000 clones, 85% to 90% were seen once, and the ten largest hold roughly 7.4%. The sample consisted of CD8+ T cells from peripheral blood mononuclear cells, taken before pregnancy. Receptor source: a female donor with multiple sclerosis, enrolled in a pregnancy study.

The chain couples TRBV6-5 to TRBJ2-5; no clear D gene. The J call may not be correct, given that the DNA end is closer to TRBJ2-7. The CDR3 is 15 residues long. CDR1 and CDR2 from the germline V gene are MNHEY and SVGAGI. The CDR3 nucleotides are TGTGCCAGCAGTTACTCCCCACCCCACGACTACGAGCAGTACTTC. It is translated as CASSYSPPHDYEQYF.

CDR3 in amino acids: CASRVTGLNEKLFF. DNA for the CDR3: TGTGCCAGCAGGGTGACAGGGCTTAATGAAAAACTGTTTTTT. The gene calls are TRBV28 and TRBJ1-4; 7 bases fit TRBD1. The CDR3 spans 14 residues. Losses at the gene ends were 6 bases for V and 4 bases for J; bases not matched to a gene: 5. CDR1 and CDR2 from the germline V gene are MDHEN and SYDVKM.

CDR3 sequence (DNA): TGTGCCAGCTCCGACAGTGGACGACCTAACTATGGCTACACCTTC. Amino acid sequence: CASSDSGRPNYGYTF. The chain employs TRBV27 and TRBJ1-2, with TRBD1 as a possible D gene (5 bases). The germline V and J ends were trimmed by 8 bases and 0 bases, with 16 bases remaining between them. Germline CDR1 MNHEY, CDR2 SMNVEV (reference sequence). The CDR3 has 15 amino acids.

The chain combines TRBV4-1 with TRBJ1-4; 8 positions match TRBD1. The CDR3 spans 15 residues. The V gene's germline CDR1 is MGHRA and CDR2 YSYEKL. The J segment lost 8 bases and the V segment lost 4 bases, leaving 9 bases of the junction unmatched. The DNA of the CDR3 is TGCGCCAGCAGCCGTGGACAGGGTGAAGCAGAAAAACTGTTTTTT. Its protein product is CASSRGQGEAEKLFF.

V is TRBV7-3 and J is TRBJ2-1; TRBD2 matches at 8 bases. The germline CDR1 and CDR2 sequences are SGHTA and FQGTGA. The V and J ends lost 4 bases and 5 bases, in that order; junction bases with no gene match: 13. The CDR3 runs to 17 residues. CDR3 protein: CASSSNRGGPGDNEQFF. CDR3 nucleotide sequence: TGTGCCAGCAGCTCAAACCGGGGGGGCCCGGGGGACAATGAGCAGTTCTTC.

The rearrangement links TRBV9 to TRBJ1-6; D is unresolved. Germline V CDR1 and CDR2: SGDLS, YYNGEE. The CDR3 consists of 15 residues. The germline V and J ends were trimmed by 2 bases and 0 bases, with 6 bases remaining between them. The CDR3 here is CASSVGSSYNSPLHF. The DNA for the CDR3 is TGTGCCAGCAGCGTCGGGAGCTCCTATAATTCACCCCTCCACTTT.

The chain combines TRBV5-5 with TRBJ2-7; weak D call: TRBD2 (6 bases). V gave up 6 bases and J gave up 4 bases, with 17 bases separating them. The germline V gene has CDR1 SGHKS and CDR2 YYEKEE (reference sequence). There are 14 residues in the CDR3. The CDR3 protein is CASITKEGWYEQYF. The CDR3, as DNA: TGTGCCAGCATCACGAAGGAGGGATGGTACGAGCAGTACTTC.

The CDR3 DNA is TGTGCCAGCATTGGGGGAGGCGAGCAGTTCTTC. Encoded protein: CASIGGGEQFF. The chain joins TRBV27 to TRBJ2-1; D is perhaps TRBD2 (6 bases). Germline CDR1 MNHEY, CDR2 SMNVEV (reference sequence). Trimming cost V 7 bases and J 10 bases, with 11 bases left between them. This CDR3 has 11 amino acids.

In this sample, this clone turned up a few times. The chain uses TRBV27 and TRBJ2-2; 9 bases map to TRBD2. The CDR3 has 15 residues. Germline values: CDR1 MNHEY, CDR2 SMNVEV (reference sequence). The V gene end was trimmed by 5 bases and the J gene end by 7 bases; junction bases not matched to a gene: 8. The CDR3 region is CASSRGGGAVGELFF. The CDR3 DNA is TGTGCCAGCAGTAGGGGCGGGGGGGCTGTCGGGGAGCTGTTTTTT.

This chain's CDR3 is CASSPPLRTSTDTQYF. The CDR3 nucleotides are TGTGCCAGCAGCCCCCCATTGCGGACTAGCACAGATACGCAGTATTTT. The rearrangement joins TRBV7-8 to TRBJ2-3; TRBD2 might be the D (5 bases). CDR1 and CDR2 from the germline V gene are SGHVS and FQNEAQ. This CDR3 spans 16 amino acids. The V gene lost 5 bases and the J gene lost 0 bases, with 15 bases spanning the gap.

The rearrangement uses TRBV5-4 and TRBJ1-1; possible D gene TRBD1, 6 bases. This CDR3 is built from 15 residues. V was cut by 1 base and J by 5 bases, with 15 bases left in between. CDR1 and CDR2 from the germline V gene are SGHNT and YYREEE (reference sequence). DNA for the CDR3: TGTGCCAGCAGCTTGTTTGAGGGGGGGGGAACTGAAGCTTTCTTT. Translating gives CASSLFEGGGTEAFF. Drawing the rest from reference TRBV5-4 and TRBJ1-1, the complete variable domain is ETGVTQSPTHLIKTRGQQVTLRCSSQSGHNTVSWYQQALGQGPQFIFQYYREEENGRGNFPPRFSGLQFPNYSSELNVNALELDDSALYLCASSLFEGGGTEAFFGQGTRLTVV.

This clone has only one observation. The genes are TRBV13 and TRBJ1-3, with 7 positions matching TRBD1. The germline V gene encodes CDR1 PRHDT and CDR2 FYEKMQ (reference sequence). The V and J ends lost 5 bases and 0 bases, in that order; junction bases with no gene match: 13. The length of the CDR3 is 18 residues. The CDR3 here is CASSPVGGLITSGNTIYF. The DNA of the CDR3 is TGTGCCAGCAGCCCGGTAGGGGGCCTAATAACCTCTGGAAACACCATATATTTT.

The chain has TRBV5-4 and TRBJ1-1; D is unresolved. Germline CDR1 and CDR2: SGHNT and YYREEE (reference sequence). V was clipped by 2 bases and J by 0 bases, with 5 bases between them. The CDR3 sequence is 13 residues long. The CDR3 bases are TGTGCCAGCAGCTTCCGGTTGAACACTGAAGCTTTCTTT. The encoded protein is CASSFRLNTEAFF.

This rearrangement joins TRBV6-5 to TRBJ2-7; tentative D call: TRBD2 (5 bases). Germline V gene lookup returns CDR1 MNHEY and CDR2 SVGAGI. The CDR3 is 15 amino acids. Deletions cut 3 bases from V and 6 bases from J, with 18 bases between. DNA for the CDR3: TGTGCCAGCAGTTATGCCAGCGGACGATTTCGCGAGCAGTACTTC. It codes for CASSYASGRFREQYF.